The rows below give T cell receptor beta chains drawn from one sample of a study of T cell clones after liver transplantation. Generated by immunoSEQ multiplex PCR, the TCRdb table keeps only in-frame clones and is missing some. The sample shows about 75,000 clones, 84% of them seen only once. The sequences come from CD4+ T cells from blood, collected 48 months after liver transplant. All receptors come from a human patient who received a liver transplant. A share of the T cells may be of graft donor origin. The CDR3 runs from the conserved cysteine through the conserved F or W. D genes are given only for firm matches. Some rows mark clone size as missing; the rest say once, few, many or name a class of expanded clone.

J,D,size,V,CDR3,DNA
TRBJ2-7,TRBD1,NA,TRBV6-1,CASRAGTGAYEQYF,TGTGCCAGCAGAGCCGGGACAGGGGCCTACGAGCAGTACTTC
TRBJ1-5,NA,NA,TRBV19,CASRYRGSNQPQHF,TGTGCCAGTAGGTATCGGGGAAGCAATCAGCCCCAGCATTTT
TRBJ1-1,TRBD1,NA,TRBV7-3,CASSLDARGTEAFF,TGTGCCAGCAGCTTAGATGCCAGGGGGACTGAAGCTTTCTTT
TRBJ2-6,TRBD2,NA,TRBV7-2,CASSKRLAGAGANVLTF,TGTGCCAGCAGCAAACGGCTCGCGGGAGCTGGGGCCAACGTCCTGACTTTC
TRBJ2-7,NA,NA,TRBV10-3,CAARVGREQYF,TGTGCCGCTAGAGTAGGCAGGGAGCAGTACTTC
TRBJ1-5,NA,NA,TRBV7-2,CASSLVGQNNQPQHF,TGTGCCAGCAGCTTAGTTGGGCAGAACAATCAGCCCCAGCATTTT
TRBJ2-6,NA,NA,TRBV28,CASSGGRSGANVLTF,TGTGCCAGCAGTGGTGGGAGGTCTGGGGCCAACGTCCTGACTTTC
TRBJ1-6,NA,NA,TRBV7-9,CASSLGSHNSPLHF,TGTGCCAGCAGCTTAGGGAGTCATAATTCACCCCTCCACTTT
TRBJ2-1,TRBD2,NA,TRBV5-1,CASSFGLAGGPGLYYNEQFF,TGCGCCAGCAGCTTCGGACTAGCGGGGGGGCCGGGGCTTTACTACAATGAGCAGTTCTTC
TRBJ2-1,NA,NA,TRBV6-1,CASRGYNEQFF,TGTGCCAGCCGTGGTTACAATGAGCAGTTCTTC
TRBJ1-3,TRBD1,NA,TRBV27,CASSRTTGGLPSGNTIYF,TGTGCCAGCAGTAGAACGACAGGGGGCCTCCCCTCTGGAAACACCATATATTTT
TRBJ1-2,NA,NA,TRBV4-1,CASSQEVQTSYGYTF,TGCGCCAGCAGCCAAGAAGTGCAGACCAGCTATGGCTACACCTTC
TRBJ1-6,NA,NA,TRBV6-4,CASSDRGFGNSPLHF,TGTGCCAGCAGTGACCGGGGATTTGGGAATTCACCCCTCCACTTT
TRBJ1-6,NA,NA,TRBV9,CASSSQPDFSYNSPLHF,TGTGCCAGCAGCTCCCAACCAGATTTCTCCTATAATTCACCCCTCCACTTT
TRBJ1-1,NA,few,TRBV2,CASSEEGQGTEAFF,TGTGCCAGCAGTGAAGAAGGGCAGGGAACTGAAGCTTTCTTT
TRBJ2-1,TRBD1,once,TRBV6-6,CASRSSDRGGRNEQFF,TGTGCCAGCAGATCTTCGGACAGGGGTGGCCGCAATGAGCAGTTCTTC
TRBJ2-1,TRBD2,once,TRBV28,CASRASGTSNEQFF,TGTGCCAGCAGAGCCTCAGGGACTAGCAATGAGCAGTTCTTC
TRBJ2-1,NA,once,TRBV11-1,CASSLGDERNNEQFF,TGTGCCAGCAGCCTGGGGGACGAAAGAAACAATGAGCAGTTCTTC
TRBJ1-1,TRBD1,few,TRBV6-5,CASSLGQGRTEAFF,TGTGCCAGCAGCCTGGGACAGGGAAGGACTGAAGCTTTCTTT
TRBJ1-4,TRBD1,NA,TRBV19,CASSGTGRHEKLFF,TGTGCCAGTAGCGGGACAGGGAGGCATGAAAAACTGTTTTTT
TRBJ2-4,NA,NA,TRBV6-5,CASSLGLAKNIQYF,TGTGCCAGCAGTTTAGGGTTAGCCAAAAACATTCAGTACTTC
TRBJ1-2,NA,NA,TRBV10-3,CAINGGGGYTF,TGTGCCATCAATGGCGGGGGTGGCTACACCTTC
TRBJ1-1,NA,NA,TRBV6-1,CAGGIAALNTEAFF,TGTGCCGGGGGGATAGCTGCCCTGAACACTGAAGCTTTCTTT
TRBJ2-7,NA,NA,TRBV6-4,CASMVGPFLGGNFYEQYF,TGTGCCAGCATGGTTGGCCCCTTTCTCGGGGGAAATTTCTACGAGCAGTACTTC
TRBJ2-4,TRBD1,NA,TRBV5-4,CASSRDRGGNIQYF,TGTGCCAGCAGCCGGGACAGGGGAGGAAACATTCAGTACTTC
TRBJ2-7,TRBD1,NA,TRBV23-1,CASSQRGTGLHEQYF,TGCGCCAGCAGTCAACGGGGGACAGGGCTACACGAGCAGTACTTC
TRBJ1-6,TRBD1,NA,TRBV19,CASSEDRGLSPLHF,TGTGCCAGTAGTGAAGACAGGGGGCTTTCACCCCTCCACTTT
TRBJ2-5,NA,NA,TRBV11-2,CASSLDLGLMETQYF,TGTGCCAGCAGCTTAGATTTAGGTTTAATGGAGACCCAGTACTTC
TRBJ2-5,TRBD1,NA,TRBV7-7,CASSFRGGGRETQYF,TGTGCCAGCAGCTTCAGAGGGGGCGGGCGAGAGACCCAGTACTTC
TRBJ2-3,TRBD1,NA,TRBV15,CATSRDLQGWTDTQYF,TGTGCCACCAGCAGAGATCTACAGGGGTGGACAGATACGCAGTATTTT
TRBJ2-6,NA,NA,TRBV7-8,CASSLSGVRTSGANVLTF,TGTGCCAGCAGCTTATCGGGGGTCCGTACCTCTGGGGCCAACGTCCTGACTTTC
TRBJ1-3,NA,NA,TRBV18,CASSPRQSSGNTIYF,TGTGCCAGCTCACCAAGACAGAGCTCTGGAAACACCATATATTTT
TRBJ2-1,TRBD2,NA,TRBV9,CASSVLAGGLVEQFF,TGTGCCAGCAGCGTACTAGCGGGGGGGCTGGTTGAGCAGTTCTTC
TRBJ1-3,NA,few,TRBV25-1,CASSDWRVYF,TGTGCCAGCAGTGATTGGAGAGTTTATTTT
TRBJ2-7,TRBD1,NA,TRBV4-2,CASSTHRGTGFDEQYF,TGTGCCAGCAGCACCCACCGGGGGACAGGGTTCGACGAGCAGTACTTC
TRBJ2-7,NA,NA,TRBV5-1,CASRESEGRSYEQYF,TGCGCCAGCAGGGAAAGCGAGGGCAGATCCTACGAGCAGTACTTC
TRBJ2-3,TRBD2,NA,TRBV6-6,CAVGLAGGGDTQYF,TGTGCTGTGGGACTAGCGGGGGGAGGAGATACGCAGTATTTT
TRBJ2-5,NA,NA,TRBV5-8,CASSYRETQYF,TGTGCCAGCAGCTACAGAGAGACCCAGTACTTC
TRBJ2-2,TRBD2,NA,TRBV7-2,CASSPAGGWPGELFF,TGTGCCAGCAGCCCAGCGGGAGGATGGCCCGGGGAGCTGTTTTTT
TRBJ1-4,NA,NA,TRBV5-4,CASSPRPGSTNEKLFF,TGTGCCAGCAGCCCCCGTCCAGGGTCAACTAATGAAAAACTGTTTTTT